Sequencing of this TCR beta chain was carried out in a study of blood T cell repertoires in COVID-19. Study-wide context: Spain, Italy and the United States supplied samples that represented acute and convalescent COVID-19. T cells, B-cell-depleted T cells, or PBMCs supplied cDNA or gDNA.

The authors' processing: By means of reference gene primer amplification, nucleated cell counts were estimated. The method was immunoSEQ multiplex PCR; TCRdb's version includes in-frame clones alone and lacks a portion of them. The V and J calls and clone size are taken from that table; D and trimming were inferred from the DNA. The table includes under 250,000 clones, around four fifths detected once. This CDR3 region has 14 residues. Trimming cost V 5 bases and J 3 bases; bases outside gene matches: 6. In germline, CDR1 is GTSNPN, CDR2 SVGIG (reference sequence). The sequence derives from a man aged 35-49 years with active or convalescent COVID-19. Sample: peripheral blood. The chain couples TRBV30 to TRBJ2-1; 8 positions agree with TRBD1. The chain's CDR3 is CAWETGALYNEQFF. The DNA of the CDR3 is TGTGCCTGGGAGACAGGGGCCCTCTACAATGAGCAGTTCTTC.